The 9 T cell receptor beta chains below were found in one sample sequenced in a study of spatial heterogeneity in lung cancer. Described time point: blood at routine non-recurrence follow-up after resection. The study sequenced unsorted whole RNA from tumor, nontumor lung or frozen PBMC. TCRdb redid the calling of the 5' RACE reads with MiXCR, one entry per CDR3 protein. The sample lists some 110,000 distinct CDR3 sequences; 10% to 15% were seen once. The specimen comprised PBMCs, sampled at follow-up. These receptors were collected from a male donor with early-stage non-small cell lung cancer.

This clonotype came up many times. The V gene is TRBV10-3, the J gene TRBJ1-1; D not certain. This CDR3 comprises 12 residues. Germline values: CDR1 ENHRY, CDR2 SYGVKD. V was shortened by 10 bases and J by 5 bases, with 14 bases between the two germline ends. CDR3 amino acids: CATGALGTEAFF. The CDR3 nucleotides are TGTGCCACCGGAGCCCTCGGGACTGAAGCTTTCTTT.

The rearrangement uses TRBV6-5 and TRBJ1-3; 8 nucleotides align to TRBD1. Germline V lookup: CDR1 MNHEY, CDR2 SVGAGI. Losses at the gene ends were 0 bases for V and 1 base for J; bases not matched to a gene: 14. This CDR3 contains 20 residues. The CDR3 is CASSYSRQGLGGMSGNTIYF. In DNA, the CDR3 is TGTGCCAGCAGTTACTCAAGACAGGGGCTAGGAGGGATGTCTGGAAACACCATATATTTT.

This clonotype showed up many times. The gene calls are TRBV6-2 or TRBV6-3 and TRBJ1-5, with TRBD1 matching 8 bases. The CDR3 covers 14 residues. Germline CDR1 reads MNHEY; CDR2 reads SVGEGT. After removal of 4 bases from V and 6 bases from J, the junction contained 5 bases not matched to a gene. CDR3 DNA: TGTGCCAGCAGTTCCAGGGGGCAGGTTCAGCCCCAGCATTTT. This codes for CASSSRGQVQPQHF.

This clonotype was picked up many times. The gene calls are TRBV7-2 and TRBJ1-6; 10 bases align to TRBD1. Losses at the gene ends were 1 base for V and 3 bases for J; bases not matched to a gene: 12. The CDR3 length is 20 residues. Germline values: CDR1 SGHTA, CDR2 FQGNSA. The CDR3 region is CASSLVAGQGPHLYNSPLHF. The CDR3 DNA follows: TGTGCCAGCAGCTTAGTTGCGGGACAGGGGCCGCACCTCTATAATTCACCCCTCCACTTT.

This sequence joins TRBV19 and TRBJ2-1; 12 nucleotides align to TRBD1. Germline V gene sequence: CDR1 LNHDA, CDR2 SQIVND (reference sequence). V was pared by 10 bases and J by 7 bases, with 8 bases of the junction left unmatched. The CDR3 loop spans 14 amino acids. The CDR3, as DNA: TGTGCCACAGGAAAGGGACAGGGGGCGAATGAGCAGTTCTTC. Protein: CATGKGQGANEQFF. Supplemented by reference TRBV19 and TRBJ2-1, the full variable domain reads DGGITQSPKYLFRKEGQNVTLSCEQNLNHDAMYWYRQDPGQGLRLIYYSQIVNDFQKGDIAEGYSVSREKKESFPLTVTSAQKNPTAFYLCATGKGQGANEQFFGPGTRLTVL.

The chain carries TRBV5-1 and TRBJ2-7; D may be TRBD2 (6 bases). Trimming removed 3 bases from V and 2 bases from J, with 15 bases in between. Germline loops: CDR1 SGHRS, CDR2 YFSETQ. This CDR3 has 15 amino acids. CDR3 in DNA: TGCGCCAGCAGCTGGGGGGACTCGAGACCCTACGAGCAGTACTTC. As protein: CASSWGDSRPYEQYF.

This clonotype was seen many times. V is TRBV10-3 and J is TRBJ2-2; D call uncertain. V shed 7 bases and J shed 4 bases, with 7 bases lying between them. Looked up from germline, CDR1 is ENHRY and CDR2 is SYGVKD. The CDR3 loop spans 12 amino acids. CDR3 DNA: TGTGCCATCACAGACCCCACCGGGGAGCTGTTTTTT. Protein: CAITDPTGELFF.

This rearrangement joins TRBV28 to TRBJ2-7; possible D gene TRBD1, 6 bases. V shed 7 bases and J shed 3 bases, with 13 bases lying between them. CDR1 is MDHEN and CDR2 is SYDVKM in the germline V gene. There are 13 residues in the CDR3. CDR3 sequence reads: CASTTGNRYEQYF. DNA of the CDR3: TGTGCCAGCACCACAGGGAATCGCTACGAGCAGTACTTC.

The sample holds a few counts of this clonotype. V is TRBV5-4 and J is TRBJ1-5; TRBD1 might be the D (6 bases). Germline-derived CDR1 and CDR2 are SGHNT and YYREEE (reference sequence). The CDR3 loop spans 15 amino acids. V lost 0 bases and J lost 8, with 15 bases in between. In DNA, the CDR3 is TGTGCCAGCAGCTTGGATCCCGGACAGCAGGAGCCCCAGCATTTT. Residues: CASSLDPGQQEPQHF.